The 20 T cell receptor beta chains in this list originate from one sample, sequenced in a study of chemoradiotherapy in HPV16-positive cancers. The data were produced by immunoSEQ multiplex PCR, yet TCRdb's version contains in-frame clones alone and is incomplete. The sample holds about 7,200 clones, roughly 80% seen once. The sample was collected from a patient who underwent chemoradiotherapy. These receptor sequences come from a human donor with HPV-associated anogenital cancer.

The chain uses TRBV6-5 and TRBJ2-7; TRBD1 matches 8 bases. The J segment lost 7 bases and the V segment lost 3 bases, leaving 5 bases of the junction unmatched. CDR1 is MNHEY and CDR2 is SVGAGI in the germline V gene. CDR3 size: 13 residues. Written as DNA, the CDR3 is TGTGCCAGCAGTTATGGGTGGGACAGGGAGCAGTACTTC. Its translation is CASSYGWDREQYF.

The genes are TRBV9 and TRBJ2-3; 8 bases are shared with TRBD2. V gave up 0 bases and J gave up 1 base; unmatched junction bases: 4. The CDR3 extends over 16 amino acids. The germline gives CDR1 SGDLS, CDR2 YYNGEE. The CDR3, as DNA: TGTGCCAGCAGCGTAGGAGGTAGCGGGGGCACAGATACGCAGTATTTT. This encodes CASSVGGSGGTDTQYF.

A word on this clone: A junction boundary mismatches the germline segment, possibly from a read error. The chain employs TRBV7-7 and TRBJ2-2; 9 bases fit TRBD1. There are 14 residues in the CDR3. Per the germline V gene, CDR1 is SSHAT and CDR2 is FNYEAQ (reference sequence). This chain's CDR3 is CASSFDRGSGELFF. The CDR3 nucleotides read TGTGCTAGCAGCTTTGACAGGGGGTCCGGGGAGCTGTTTTTT.

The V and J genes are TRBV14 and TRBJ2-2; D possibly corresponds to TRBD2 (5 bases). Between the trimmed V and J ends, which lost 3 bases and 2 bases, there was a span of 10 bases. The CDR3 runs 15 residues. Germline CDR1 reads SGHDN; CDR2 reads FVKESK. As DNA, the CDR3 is TGTGCCAGCAGCCAGGTGCGGGTCAACACCGGGGAGCTGTTTTTT. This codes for CASSQVRVNTGELFF.

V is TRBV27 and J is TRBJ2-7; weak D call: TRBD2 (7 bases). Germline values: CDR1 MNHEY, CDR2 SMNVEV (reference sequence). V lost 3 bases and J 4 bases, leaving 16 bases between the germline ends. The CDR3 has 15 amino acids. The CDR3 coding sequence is TGTGCCAGCAGTTTTTTTAGTGGGAGGGGGTACGAGCAGTACTTC. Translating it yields CASSFFSGRGYEQYF.

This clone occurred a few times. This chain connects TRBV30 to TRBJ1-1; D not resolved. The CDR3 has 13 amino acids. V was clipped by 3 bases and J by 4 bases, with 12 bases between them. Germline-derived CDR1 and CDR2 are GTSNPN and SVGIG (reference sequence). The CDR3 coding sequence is TGTGCCTGGAGCCTGGGAGAGTCCACTGAAGCTTTCTTT. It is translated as CAWSLGESTEAFF.

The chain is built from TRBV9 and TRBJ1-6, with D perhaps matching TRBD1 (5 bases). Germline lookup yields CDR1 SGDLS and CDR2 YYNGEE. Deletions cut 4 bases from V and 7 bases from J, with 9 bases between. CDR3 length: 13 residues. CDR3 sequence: CASSLDRNSPLHF. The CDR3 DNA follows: TGTGCCAGCAGCCTAGACAGAAATTCACCCCTCCACTTT.

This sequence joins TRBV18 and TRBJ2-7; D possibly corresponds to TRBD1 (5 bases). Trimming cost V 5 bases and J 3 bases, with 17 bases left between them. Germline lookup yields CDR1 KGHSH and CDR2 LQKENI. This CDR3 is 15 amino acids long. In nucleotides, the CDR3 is TGTGCCAGCTCATCAGGCCAGGGCTGGAACTACGAGCAGTACTTC. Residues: CASSSGQGWNYEQYF.

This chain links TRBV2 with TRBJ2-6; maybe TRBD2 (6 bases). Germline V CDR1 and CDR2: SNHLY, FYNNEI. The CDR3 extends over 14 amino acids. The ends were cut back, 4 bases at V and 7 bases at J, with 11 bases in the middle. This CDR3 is CASSGSRGANVLTF. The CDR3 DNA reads TGTGCCAGCAGTGGTTCGCGGGGAGCCAACGTCCTGACTTTC.

The CDR3 nucleotides read TGTGCCAGCAGCTTAGTAGGGGTCGAGCAGTACTTC. Amino acid sequence: CASSLVGVEQYF. V gene TRBV7-9 combines with J gene TRBJ2-7; D may be TRBD1 (5 bases). CDR1 is SEHNR and CDR2 is FQNEAQ in the germline V gene (reference sequence). CDR3 length: 12 amino acids. Trimming stripped 1 base from V and 6 bases from J, with 7 bases between.

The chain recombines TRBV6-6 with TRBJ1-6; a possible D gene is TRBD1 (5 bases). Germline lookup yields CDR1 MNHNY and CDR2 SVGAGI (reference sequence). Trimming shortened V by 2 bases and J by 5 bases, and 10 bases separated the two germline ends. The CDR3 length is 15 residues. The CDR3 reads CASSYRQGDNSPLHF. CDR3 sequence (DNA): TGTGCCAGCAGTTACCGTCAGGGCGATAATTCACCCCTCCACTTT.

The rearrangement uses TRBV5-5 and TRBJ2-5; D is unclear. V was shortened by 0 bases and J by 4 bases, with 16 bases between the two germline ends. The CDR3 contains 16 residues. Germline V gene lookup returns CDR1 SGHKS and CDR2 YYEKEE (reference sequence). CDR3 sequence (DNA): TGTGCCAGCAGCTTGGGGGCCTTCTCTTTGGGAGAGACCCAGTACTTC. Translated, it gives CASSLGAFSLGETQYF.

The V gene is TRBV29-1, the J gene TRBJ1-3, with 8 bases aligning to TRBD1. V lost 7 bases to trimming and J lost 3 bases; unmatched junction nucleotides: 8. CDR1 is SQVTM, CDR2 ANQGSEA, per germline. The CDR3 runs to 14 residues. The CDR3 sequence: CSATTGEGGNTIYF. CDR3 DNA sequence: TGCAGCGCTACGACAGGGGAAGGTGGAAACACCATATATTTT.

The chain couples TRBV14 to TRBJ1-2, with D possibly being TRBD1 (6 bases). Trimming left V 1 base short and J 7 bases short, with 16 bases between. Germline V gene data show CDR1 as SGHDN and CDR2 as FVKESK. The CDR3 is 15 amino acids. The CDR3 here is CASSQVAGGGGGYTF. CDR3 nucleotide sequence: TGTGCCAGCAGCCAAGTTGCGGGCGGGGGCGGTGGCTACACCTTC.

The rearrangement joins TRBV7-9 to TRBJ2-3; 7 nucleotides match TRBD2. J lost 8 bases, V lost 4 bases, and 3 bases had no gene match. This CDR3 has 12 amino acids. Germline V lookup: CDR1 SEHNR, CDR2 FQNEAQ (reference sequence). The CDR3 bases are TGTGCCAGCAGCTACGCGGGGGTTACGCAGTATTTT. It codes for CASSYAGVTQYF.

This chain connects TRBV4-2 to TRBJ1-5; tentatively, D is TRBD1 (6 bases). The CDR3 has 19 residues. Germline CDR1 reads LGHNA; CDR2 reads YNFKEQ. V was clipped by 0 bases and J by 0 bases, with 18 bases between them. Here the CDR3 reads CASSQDLGQWESSNQPQHF. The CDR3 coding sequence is TGTGCCAGCAGCCAAGATCTTGGACAGTGGGAAAGTAGCAATCAGCCCCAGCATTTT.

The CDR3 here is CASSLGEQVLATGELFF. In DNA, the CDR3 is TGTGCCAGCAGCTTAGGGGAACAGGTCCTTGCCACCGGGGAGCTGTTTTTT. The V call is TRBV7-9, the J call TRBJ2-2; D possibly corresponds to TRBD1 (5 bases). The CDR3 spans 17 residues. Deletions cut 1 base from V and 4 bases from J, with 16 bases between. Germline V gene data show CDR1 as SEHNR and CDR2 as FQNEAQ (reference sequence).

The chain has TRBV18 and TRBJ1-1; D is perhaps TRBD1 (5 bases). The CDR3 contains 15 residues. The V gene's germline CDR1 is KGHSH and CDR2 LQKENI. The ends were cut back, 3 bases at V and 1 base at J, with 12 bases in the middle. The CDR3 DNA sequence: TGTGCCAGCTCACCGGCTGTTCAGGGGAACACTGAAGCTTTCTTT. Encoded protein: CASSPAVQGNTEAFF.

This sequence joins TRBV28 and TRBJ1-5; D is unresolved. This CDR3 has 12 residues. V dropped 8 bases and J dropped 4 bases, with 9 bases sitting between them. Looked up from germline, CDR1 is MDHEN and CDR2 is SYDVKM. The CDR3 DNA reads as TGTGCCAGCTCAGCCCTTAATCAGCCCCAGCATTTT. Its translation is CASSALNQPQHF.

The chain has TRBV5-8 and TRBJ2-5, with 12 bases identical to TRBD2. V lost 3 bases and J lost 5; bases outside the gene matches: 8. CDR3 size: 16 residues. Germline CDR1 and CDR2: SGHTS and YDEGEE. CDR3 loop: CASSWWLAGGPETQYF. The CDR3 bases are TGTGCCAGCAGCTGGTGGCTAGCGGGGGGGCCGGAGACCCAGTACTTC.